This T cell receptor (beta chain) was sequenced for a study of shared clonotypes between healthy human individuals (dated by TCRdb to about 2020). Background on the whole study: Two women and a few men aged 18 to 49 years were included in the cohort. The study deeply sequenced blood TCR repertoires of five healthy adults to estimate repertoire size and the extent of clonotype sharing between individuals. Between about 0.8 and 8.9 billion PBMCs per donor were obtained by leukapheresis. For each donor, CD4 naive and CD4 memory were each given three plates, CD8 naive was given two plates, and CD8 memory was given one plate. To increase sequencing depth and limit assay-specific biases, TCR repertoire library preparation and sequencing were carried out by different laboratories using diverse techniques.

For this clone: Which antigen it targets is not known. No base-level quality is on record; no much larger clone is a single base apart.

Here V drops 1 base and J drops 0 bases, and the junction holds 3 bases not matched to any gene. As encoded in the germline V gene (reference sequence), CDR1 is LNHDA while CDR2 is SQIVND. The CDR3, cysteine through phenylalanine, is 17 amino acids long. Only the CDR3 region is kept as DNA, spanning 51 bases read in frame from base 1. TCR CDR3 regions were amplified from genomic DNA by multiplex PCR using the deep immunoSEQ assay. Genomic DNA extracted from each cell subset was distributed evenly over all wells of several immunoSEQ 96-well plates, and each plate served as one replicate. Each replicate PCR for sorted subsets received about 180 ng genomic DNA, equal to around 32,000 T cell genomes. Purified libraries were quantified with a Qubit 3.0 fluorometer, sized on a Bioanalyzer 2100, and re-quantified with the KAPA Library Quantification kit. Every immunoSEQ 96-well plate was sequenced on a dedicated single-read 150-cycle Illumina NextSeq 550 flow cell. On the authors' methods: Because the immunoSEQ output held only junctional sequences and lacked quality scores, the filtering could not match the filtering applied to full-length reads. To assign V/J genes and CDR3, sequences were annotated using PyIR, a Python wrapper for IgBLAST v1.9, with IMGT germline references. Any read was removed if the V/J assignment was weak (E-value above 1e-6), the CDR3 was missing, or the read contained stop codons, out-of-frame junctions, or ambiguous translated residues. A V3J clonotype was defined by an identical inferred V gene, J gene, and CDR3 amino acid sequence. Percentage overlap between repertoires was computed as shared unique clonotypes divided by the size of the smaller repertoire. Three approaches were used to assess repertoire richness: RTK rarefaction, the Chao1 estimator, and Recon v2.1 estimates of unobserved clonotypes. For all TCRbeta clonotypes obtained by the gDNA method from a handful of donors, generation probabilities were computed with OLGA. TCRdb holds this immuneACCESS table with in-frame rearrangements only. Some clones are missing; in checked studies, unresolved V genes explain under half, and the rest has no known cause. V and J calls and clone size are copied from that table; D and trimming were computed from the DNA. The sample data list over 1.4 million clones, and roughly 96% of these were observed just once. The ten largest clones represent approximately 1% of the sample.

The donors were healthy, HIV-negative adults with no recently reported acute infections or vaccinations. Only Caucasian adults living in Nashville, Tennessee, USA were represented among the donors. Magnetic negative selection was used to enrich CD4+ T cells, after which naive cells were positively selected on CD45RA and the negative fraction became the memory subset. Blood was obtained by leukapheresis, after which PBMCs were separated by Ficoll-Histopaque density gradient centrifugation and cryopreserved in liquid nitrogen vapor phase. Purity and quantity of every magnetically sorted T cell population were checked by analytical flow cytometry. From each sorted fraction, genomic DNA was isolated and quantified by UV absorbance on a Nanodrop 2000c. Summary of the overall study and its limitations: Clonotypes shared by all four sorted-subset donors showed higher generation probabilities than non-shared clonotypes. Rarefaction of sorted-subset datasets indicated incomplete sequencing despite the large sequencing depth. The genetic and exposure-history diversity represented was limited by the small number of donors. Larger estimated clonotype richness was generally found for naive subsets than for memory subsets. Based on pairwise subsampling, the degree of clonotype sharing among donors was expected to be affected by sequencing depth. When a few donors were compared, the shared fraction of clonotypes was roughly 5% for naive CD4, approximately 3.5% for naive CD8, about 2.4% for memory CD4, and less than 0.45% for memory CD8. Only blood was sampled, and tissue TCR repertoires likely differ from those in blood.

The sequencing input was naive CD4+ T cells sorted from blood. This specimen's cell subset or site label, per the study, means: CD45RA+ positively selected. The receptor was isolated from a young man in good health. The chain is made from TRBV19 and TRBJ2-1, and TRBD2 matches 10 of the central bases. At the DNA level, the sequence is TGTGCCAGTAGTATAGGGACTAGCGGAAGCTCCTACAATGAGCAGTTCTTC. It translates to CASSIGTSGSSYNEQFF.